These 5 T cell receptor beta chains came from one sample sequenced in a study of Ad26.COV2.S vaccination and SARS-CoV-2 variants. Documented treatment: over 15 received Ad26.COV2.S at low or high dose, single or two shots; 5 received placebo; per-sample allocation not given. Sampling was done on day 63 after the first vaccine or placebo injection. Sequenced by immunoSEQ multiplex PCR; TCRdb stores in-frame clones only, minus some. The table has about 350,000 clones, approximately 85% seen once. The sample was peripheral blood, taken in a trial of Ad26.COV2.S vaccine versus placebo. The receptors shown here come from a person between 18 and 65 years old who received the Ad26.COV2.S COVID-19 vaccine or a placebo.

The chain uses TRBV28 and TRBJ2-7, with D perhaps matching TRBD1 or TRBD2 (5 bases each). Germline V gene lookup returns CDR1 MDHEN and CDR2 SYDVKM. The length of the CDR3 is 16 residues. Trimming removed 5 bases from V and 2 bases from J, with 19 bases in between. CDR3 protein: CASSSLGPIRPYEQYF. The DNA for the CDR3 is TGTGCCAGCAGTAGCTTGGGACCAATACGTCCCTACGAGCAGTACTTC.

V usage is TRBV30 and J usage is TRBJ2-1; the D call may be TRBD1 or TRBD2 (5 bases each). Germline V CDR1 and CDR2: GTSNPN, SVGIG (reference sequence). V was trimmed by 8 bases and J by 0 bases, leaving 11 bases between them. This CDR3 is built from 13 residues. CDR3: CAGTESSYNEQFF. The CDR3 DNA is TGTGCCGGGACCGAAAGCTCCTACAATGAGCAGTTCTTC.

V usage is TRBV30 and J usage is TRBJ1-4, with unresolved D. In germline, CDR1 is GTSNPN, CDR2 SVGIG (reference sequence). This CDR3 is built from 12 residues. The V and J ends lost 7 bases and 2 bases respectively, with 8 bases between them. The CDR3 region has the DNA TGTGCCTACGGAAGGACTAATGAAAAACTGTTTTTT. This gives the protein CAYGRTNEKLFF.

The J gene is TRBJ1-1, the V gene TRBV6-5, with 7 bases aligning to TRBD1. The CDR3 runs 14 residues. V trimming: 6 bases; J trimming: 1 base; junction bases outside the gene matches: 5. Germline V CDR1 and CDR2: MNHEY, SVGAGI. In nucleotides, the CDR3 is TGTGCCAGCAGCCTTTACAGGGGGAACACTGAAGCTTTCTTT. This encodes CASSLYRGNTEAFF.

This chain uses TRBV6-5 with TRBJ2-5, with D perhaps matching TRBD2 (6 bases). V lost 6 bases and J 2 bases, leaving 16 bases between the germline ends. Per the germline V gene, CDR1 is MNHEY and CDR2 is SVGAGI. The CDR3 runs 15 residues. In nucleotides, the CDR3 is TGTGCCAGCAGGACCATAGCGGCAGGACAAGAGACCCAGTACTTC. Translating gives CASRTIAAGQETQYF.